The clone carrying this T cell receptor (beta chain) has only one observation. These data are taken from a study of blood T cell repertoires in COVID-19. The germline V gene encodes CDR1 SGHVS and CDR2 FQNEAQ. The CDR3 contains 16 residues. V lost 1 base, J lost 1 base, and 13 bases lay in between. Recovery among Cohort 3 donors was established by two negative PCRs, clearance, or symptom resolution. As originally analysed: Amplified reference gene primers provided the basis for estimating nucleated cell counts. This table comes from immunoSEQ multiplex PCR, and its TCRdb copy is limited to in-frame clones, with some not included. D and trimming were read from the DNA, whereas the V and J calls and clone size are those reported in that table. The top ten clones hold approximately 9.4% of a sample with 310,000 or so clones, about 88% of them seen once.

The chain uses TRBV7-8 and TRBJ2-5, with D possibly TRBD1 on 6 matching bases. Sequenced: PBMCs or T cells enriched from blood (not recorded which). The clonotype originates from a woman aged 40 to 50 who had recovered from COVID-19. DNA for the CDR3: TGTGCCAGCAGCTTAGGGCAGGGGAACTTCCAAGAGACCCAGTACTTC. It encodes CASSLGQGNFQETQYF. The full variable domain, its missing parts supplied by reference TRBV7-8 and TRBJ2-5, is GAGVSQSPRYKVAKRGQDVALRCDPISGHVSLFWYQQALGQGPEFLTYFQNEAQLDKSGLPSDRFFAERPEGSVSTLKIQRTQQEDSAVYLCASSLGQGNFQETQYFGPGTRLLVL.